Described below is a single T cell receptor beta chain sequence and its context. Sequenced by immunoSEQ multiplex PCR; TCRdb stores in-frame clones only, minus some. Of about 480,000 clones listed, 87% were seen once; the top ten hold over 1.5%. This CDR3 has 14 amino acids. The germline gives CDR1 SGHTA, CDR2 FQGNSA. With 1 base removed from V and 0 bases from J, the gap between germline ends came to 7 bases. This sample is drawn from a study of blood T cell repertoires in COVID-19. Whole-study context: PBMCs, B-cell-depleted T cells, or T cells provided the cDNA or gDNA that made up the material.

The source material was PBMCs or T cells enriched from blood (not recorded which). The chain employs TRBV7-2 and TRBJ2-7, with a possible D match to TRBD2 (6 bases). The clonotype comes from a woman in her late teens or twenties with acute COVID-19. The CDR3 loop reads CASSLVRGSYEQYF. In DNA, the CDR3 is TGTGCCAGCAGCTTAGTGCGGGGCTCCTACGAGCAGTACTTC.